This T cell receptor beta chain was sequenced during a study of siplizumab effects on memory and regulatory T cells. Deletions cut 6 bases from V and 4 bases from J, with 3 bases between. Germline V lookup: CDR1 ENHRY, CDR2 SYGVKD. CDR3 size: 11 residues. Worth noting for this clone: What it binds is not known.

The assay covered some 10^5 TCR templates per sample. Here immunoSEQ multiplex PCR was the method, and the copy in TCRdb shows in-frame clones only, minus some. The sample has 85,000 or so clones, 85% to 95% seen once. Study findings and constraints: Only a minority of proliferating CD4+ or CD8+ clones had an assignable naive or memory phenotype, with roughly 75-96% lacking one. For mappable alloreactive CD4+ clones, the mean Treg-derived fraction was 68.8% with siplizumab and 26.9% in controls. It was never confirmed that proliferating Tregs from siplizumab cultures were suppressive.

The sequence was obtained from a human donor in good health. Sequenced input: CD8+ T cells sorted from blood. The chain joins TRBV10-3 to TRBJ2-2; D uncertain. The CDR3 is CAIRITGELFF. In DNA, the CDR3 is TGTGCCATCAGGATCACCGGGGAGCTGTTTTTT.